A single sample is the source of the 16 T cell receptor beta chains below, sequenced in a study of CD8+CD57+ T cells in acquired aplastic anemia. TCR beta VDJ and CDR3 profiling used genomic DNA as template. TCRdb re-derived calls from the reads in MiXCR, one entry per CDR3 protein. The sample yields about 190,000 distinct CDR3 sequences, around 47% seen once. Patients picked for sequencing had shown CD8+CD57+ cell expansion detected by flow cytometry. The sequencing sample was made of sorted CD4+, CD8+, or CD8+CD57+ T cells (not recorded which) from PBMCs. These receptors were taken from a human donor with aplastic anemia.

This clonotype appeared many times. V usage is TRBV5-1 and J usage is TRBJ2-7; D is possibly TRBD1 (6 bases). V was cut by 1 base and J by 2 bases, with 13 bases left in between. This CDR3 is built from 15 residues. Germline-derived CDR1 and CDR2 are SGHRS and YFSETQ. CDR3 sequence reads: CASSLRDKIPYEQYF. For the CDR3, the DNA is TGCGCCAGCAGCTTGCGGGACAAGATTCCCTACGAGCAGTACTTC.

This chain links TRBV2 with TRBJ1-1, with D tentatively TRBD1 (5 bases). The germline V gene encodes CDR1 SNHLY and CDR2 FYNNEI. This CDR3 region has 14 residues. The V and J ends lost 5 bases and 4 bases respectively, with 14 bases between them. The CDR3 DNA sequence: TGTGCCAGCAGTTTATCGGGACGCCCCACTGAAGCTTTCTTT. Amino acids: CASSLSGRPTEAFF.

This clonotype was detected ten times or more. The CDR3 DNA follows: TGCGCCAGCAGCTTGATGTCACGGCCATTAAATGAGCAGTTCTTC. Its protein product is CASSLMSRPLNEQFF. The V gene is TRBV5-1, the J gene TRBJ2-1; unclear D gene. V lost 1 base to trimming and J lost 7 bases, with 15 bases between them. This CDR3 has 15 residues. Germline V lookup: CDR1 SGHRS, CDR2 YFSETQ.

The chain combines TRBV19 with TRBJ1-1; D unclear. Germline CDR1 LNHDA, CDR2 SQIVND (reference sequence). There are 13 residues in the CDR3. V was cut by 7 bases and J by 0 bases, with 9 bases left in between. The CDR3, as DNA: TGTGCCAGTAATCAGATGATGAACACTGAAGCTTTCTTT. Translation: CASNQMMNTEAFF.

The CDR3 region is CASSIVGKYNEQFF. CDR3 bases: TGTGCCAGTAGTATAGTAGGGAAATACAATGAGCAGTTCTTC. This sequence joins TRBV19 and TRBJ2-1; D call uncertain. Trimming stripped 1 base from V and 4 bases from J, with 8 bases between. The CDR3 sequence is 14 residues long. Germline-derived CDR1 and CDR2 are LNHDA and SQIVND (reference sequence).

The chain couples TRBV25-1 to TRBJ1-4; a weak D match, TRBD1 (5 bases). The CDR3 covers 14 residues. The germline CDR1 and CDR2 sequences are MGHDK and SYGVNS. Trimming cost V 3 bases and J 7 bases, with 12 bases left between them. DNA for the CDR3: TGTGCCAGCAGTGAGCAAGGGGCAGGTGAAAAACTGTTTTTT. It encodes CASSEQGAGEKLFF.

About this clonotype: One end of the junction is discordant with germline, which a read error may explain. V gene TRBV24-1 combines with J gene TRBJ2-1; 8 bases align to TRBD1. Germline V CDR1 and CDR2: KGHDR, SFDVKD. There are 14 residues in the CDR3. The CDR3 loop is CASSPTGAYNEQFF. The CDR3 bases are TGTGCCAGCAGTCCGACAGGGGCCTACAATGAGCAGTTCTTC.

This chain links TRBV19 with TRBJ2-1; D gene uncertain. The CDR3 totals 15 residues. Trimming stripped 3 bases from V and 4 bases from J, with 13 bases between. The V gene's germline CDR1 is LNHDA and CDR2 SQIVND (reference sequence). The CDR3, as DNA: TGTGCCAGTAGTATGGTTGCAGGAATATACAATGAGCAGTTCTTC. It translates to CASSMVAGIYNEQFF.

The chain combines TRBV2 with TRBJ2-5; unclear D gene. The CDR3 is 13 amino acids. Germline V lookup: CDR1 SNHLY, CDR2 FYNNEI. V was trimmed by 2 bases and J by 1 base, leaving 5 bases between them. The DNA of the CDR3 is TGTGCCAGCAGTGAACCCCTCCAAGAGACCCAGTACTTC. This sequence encodes CASSEPLQETQYF.

The chain uses TRBV19 and TRBJ1-1, with a possible D match to TRBD1 (5 bases). CDR1 and CDR2 (germline): LNHDA, SQIVND (reference sequence). The V end lost 7 bases, the J end lost 4 bases, and 16 bases lay between the germline ends. The CDR3 is 14 residues long. The CDR3 DNA sequence: TGTGCCAGTATACCCTCCAGGGAAATCACTGAAGCTTTCTTT. Translated, it gives CASIPSREITEAFF.

This clonotype was recorded once. The chain combines TRBV15 with TRBJ1-1, with no clear D. Trimming cost V 3 bases and J 4 bases, with 9 bases left between them. CDR3 length: 13 residues. The germline V gene encodes CDR1 LNHNV and CDR2 YYDKDF (reference sequence). The CDR3 region has the DNA TGTGCCACCAGCAGGATTCATGGCACTGAAGCTTTCTTT. Translating gives CATSRIHGTEAFF.

The chain employs TRBV29-1 and TRBJ2-2; 7 bases match TRBD2. CDR1 is SQVTM and CDR2 is ANQGSEA in the germline V gene. This CDR3 region has 13 residues. V dropped 5 bases and J dropped 4; count of bases not matched to a gene: 4. The CDR3 loop reads CSVQRGSTGELFF. The CDR3 region has the DNA TGCAGCGTTCAGCGGGGAAGCACCGGGGAGCTGTTTTTT.

The rearrangement uses TRBV6-5 and TRBJ2-3; unclear D gene. Trimming pared 2 bases from V and 5 bases from J, leaving 2 bases between. CDR3 length: 11 residues. Germline CDR1 is MNHEY and CDR2 is SVGAGI. CDR3 loop: CASSYGDTQYF. DNA for the CDR3: TGTGCCAGCAGTTACGGAGATACGCAGTATTTT.

This clonotype was counted many times. The gene calls are TRBV5-1 and TRBJ2-7; tentatively, D is TRBD1 (6 bases). Germline V gene data show CDR1 as SGHRS and CDR2 as YFSETQ. The CDR3 covers 15 residues. V dropped 0 bases and J dropped 1 base, with 11 bases sitting between them. The CDR3 sequence: CASSLDRAPSYEQYF. Here the CDR3 DNA reads TGCGCCAGCAGCTTGGACAGGGCCCCTTCCTACGAGCAGTACTTC.

V usage is TRBV2 and J usage is TRBJ1-5; D may be TRBD1 (6 bases). V was shortened by 6 bases and J by 9 bases, with 12 bases between the two germline ends. Germline CDR1 and CDR2: SNHLY and FYNNEI. This CDR3 comprises 12 residues. CDR3 nucleotide sequence: TGTGCCAGCAGCTTAGCGACAGGGCCCCAGCATTTT. As protein: CASSLATGPQHF.

On this clonotype: Relative to the germline gene, one junction end is altered; a read error may explain this. The chain combines TRBV20-1 with TRBJ2-3, with TRBD2 matching 9 bases. This CDR3 region has 15 residues. The V gene's germline CDR1 is DFQATT and CDR2 SNEGSKA (reference sequence). The CDR3, as DNA: TGCAGTGCTTCCCTCCGAAGCGGGAGGCCAGATGCGCAGTATTTT. Amino acids: CSASLRSGRPDAQYF.